Sequencing of this T cell receptor beta chain was carried out in a study of post-analysis software for immune sequencing data. For the study at large: Multiple sclerosis in the patients followed relapsing-remitting, secondary progressive and progressive-relapsing courses.

V lost 5 bases and J lost 5, with 7 bases in between. Germline assignment: CDR1 MNHEY and CDR2 SMNVEV (reference sequence). CDR3 length equals 12 residues. Study observations and caveats: Roughly 5 TRBV segments occurring more often in patients than controls included TRBV5-6, TRBV5-1 and TRBV20-1. Controls' normalized Chao1 diversity significantly exceeded that of multiple sclerosis patients.

The library was made from cDNA and included unique molecular identifiers. TCRdb independently ran MiXCR on the PCR reads; one entry per CDR3 protein. Of hundreds of thousands of distinct CDR3 sequences in the sample, under 70% were seen once. As for this clonotype: No antigen is known for it.

The genes are TRBV27 and TRBJ1-5; D is ambiguous. The TCR sequence derives from a girl between 5 and 17 years old with multiple sclerosis. Sample: blood. CDR3 loop: CASSGTDQPQHF. DNA for the CDR3: TGTGCCAGCAGTGGAACAGATCAGCCCCAGCATTTT.